This T cell receptor beta chain was documented in a study of Graves' ophthalmopathy and Graves' hyperthyroidism. It was from 9.5 to 10 ml of fresh peripheral blood that the PBMCs came. Transcripts of RNA were the source for amplifying TCR beta CDR3 regions. RT-PCR was first run with HTBI primers, then multiplex PCR in a second round. TCRdb ran MiXCR on the multiplex PCR reads and lists one entry per CDR3 protein. The sample yields a few hundred thousand distinct CDR3 sequences, approximately 18% seen once. This clonotype appeared a few times. The target antigen is unknown. Study conclusions and caveats: Most expanded thyroid clonotypes above 0.001 frequency also appeared in blood.

Deletions cut 4 bases from V and 5 bases from J, with 20 bases between. CDR3 length: 17 residues. From germline, CDR1 is MNHEY and CDR2 SMNVEV (reference sequence). The sequencing input was peripheral blood. The chain combines TRBV27 with TRBJ2-2; tentative D call: TRBD2 (8 bases). The origin of this receptor is an adult woman with stable Graves' hyperthyroidism. This chain's CDR3 is CASSSGGGQLSTGELFF. The CDR3 DNA reads as TGTGCCAGCAGTTCGGGGGGGGGACAGCTGTCAACCGGGGAGCTGTTTTTT.